These 20 T cell receptor beta chains were sequenced from one sample in a study of human T cells and chemical hapten exposure. TCRdb used MiXCR to reprocess the RACE reads, holding one entry per CDR3 protein. The table shows over 85,000 distinct CDR3 sequences, with about 9% occurring only once. Time point: patch test 2, 6 weeks after DPC sensitization. Treatment noted: therapeutic diphenylcyclopropenone sensitization with weekly scalp DPC. This specimen consisted of whole blood, obtained in connection with sensitization to the hapten diphenylcyclopropenone (DPC). The source is a woman between 40 and 50 years old with alopecia areata. Some clones in this sample may be carry-over from other donors' samples.

The chain recombines TRBV19 with TRBJ2-3; a weak D match, TRBD2 (6 bases). V was trimmed by 5 bases and J by 2 bases, leaving 14 bases between them. This CDR3 is built from 15 residues. From germline, CDR1 is LNHDA and CDR2 SQIVND (reference sequence). As DNA, the CDR3 is TGTGCCAGTAGTGGGGGTGCGGACTACACAGATACGCAGTATTTT. Its translation is CASSGGADYTDTQYF.

This clonotype was seen only a few times. The chain is built from TRBV2 and TRBJ2-2, with D possibly being TRBD2 (6 bases). Germline V gene data show CDR1 as SNHLY and CDR2 as FYNNEI. The V and J ends lost 6 bases and 0 bases respectively, with 11 bases between them. There are 15 residues in the CDR3. The CDR3 reads CASREGGTNTGELFF. CDR3 coding DNA: TGTGCCAGCAGGGAGGGCGGAACGAACACCGGGGAGCTGTTTTTT.

A few counts support this clonotype. This chain links TRBV7-3 with TRBJ1-1; D not certain. CDR3 length: 13 residues. Germline CDR1 SGHTA, CDR2 FQGTGA. V was shortened by 4 bases and J by 5 bases, with 11 bases between the two germline ends. CDR3 DNA: TGTGCCAGCAGCTCCAACCAGGAGACTGAAGCTTTCTTT. Translation gives CASSSNQETEAFF.

This clonotype was recorded many times. The chain recombines TRBV6-5 with TRBJ2-5; 11 nucleotides line up with TRBD1. The CDR3 has 18 amino acids. Germline CDR1 reads MNHEY; CDR2 reads SVGAGI. V lost 6 bases to trimming and J lost 4 bases; unmatched junction nucleotides: 16. The CDR3, as DNA: TGTGCCAGCAGCCGACTTGGACAGGGGGCTAGTAATGCAGAGACCCAGTACTTC. This sequence encodes CASSRLGQGASNAETQYF.

This clonotype was observed a few times. The chain combines TRBV20-1 with TRBJ2-7, with D hard to call. The CDR3 spans 11 residues. Trimming removed 0 bases at V and 6 bases at J, with 6 bases between. Germline CDR1 reads DFQATT; CDR2 reads SNEGSKA (reference sequence). The DNA of the CDR3 is TGCAGTGCTAGAGATTTCCCCGAGCAGTACTTC. Protein: CSARDFPEQYF.

This clonotype was seen a few times. This chain uses TRBV27 with TRBJ1-5; D ambiguous. V was pared by 3 bases and J by 5 bases, with 8 bases between. The CDR3 has 13 amino acids. The V gene's germline CDR1 is MNHEY and CDR2 SMNVEV (reference sequence). CDR3 nucleotides: TGTGCCAGCAGTTTTAGAAGGGATCAGCCCCAGCATTTT. Protein product: CASSFRRDQPQHF.

The chain employs TRBV20-1 and TRBJ1-1; the D gene is possibly TRBD1 (6 bases). V lost 5 bases and J 5 bases, leaving 24 bases between the germline ends. This CDR3 region has 16 residues. The germline CDR1 and CDR2 sequences are DFQATT and SNEGSKA (reference sequence). CDR3 DNA: TGCAGTGCTCCTGGGGGGCGCCAAGGGCTATGGACTGAAGCTTTCTTT. It encodes CSAPGGRQGLWTEAFF.

There are a few counts of this clonotype. The CDR3 sequence is CASSLTGQVENIQYF. CDR3 DNA: TGTGCCAGCAGCTTAACTGGCCAGGTAGAAAACATTCAGTACTTC. The rearrangement links TRBV7-3 to TRBJ2-4; no definite D call. Germline V CDR1 and CDR2: SGHTA, FQGTGA. Between the trimmed V and J ends, which lost 0 bases and 5 bases, there was a span of 11 bases. This CDR3 has 15 residues.

V is TRBV7-8 and J is TRBJ2-7, with TRBD1 matching over 7 bases. This CDR3 spans 14 amino acids. Germline assignment: CDR1 SGHVS and CDR2 FQNEAQ. V dropped 1 base and J dropped 4; count of bases not matched to a gene: 4. Here the CDR3 reads CASSLGGQRYEQYF. CDR3 in DNA: TGTGCCAGCAGCTTAGGGGGACAGAGGTACGAGCAGTACTTC.

As regards this clonotype: A much larger clone sits a single nucleotide away, making a read error possible. The CDR3 DNA follows: TGTGCCAGCAGGGTCTCTGGGGTCAACGTCCTGACTTTC. It encodes CASRVSGVNVLTF. The chain links TRBV28 to TRBJ2-6, with D hard to call. The CDR3 contains 13 residues. CDR1 is MDHEN, CDR2 SYDVKM, per germline.

The chain employs TRBV5-4 and TRBJ1-2; D uncertain. Germline-derived CDR1 and CDR2 are SGHNT and YYREEE (reference sequence). The V and J ends lost 0 bases and 6 bases respectively, with 9 bases between them. There are 13 residues in the CDR3. CDR3 loop: CASSLDQNDGYTF. DNA of the CDR3: TGTGCCAGCAGCTTGGACCAGAACGATGGCTACACCTTC.

This clonotype was counted once. The rearrangement links TRBV27 to TRBJ1-4; possible D gene TRBD1, 5 bases. V lost 8 bases and J lost 12, with 13 bases in between. This CDR3 contains 11 residues. The germline V gene has CDR1 MNHEY and CDR2 SMNVEV (reference sequence). The CDR3 DNA follows: TGTGCCAGCCGCCGGCAGGGCGAACTGTTTTTT. This codes for CASRRQGELFF.

The chain has TRBV3-1 and TRBJ1-5, with D possibly being TRBD1 (5 bases). Trimming shortened V by 3 bases and J by 5 bases, and 14 bases separated the two germline ends. The germline gives CDR1 LGHDT, CDR2 YNNKEL (reference sequence). The CDR3 totals 15 residues. The CDR3 DNA reads as TGTGCCAGCAGCCAGGCAGGGCGAGGGGATCAGCCCCAGCATTTT. Translated, it gives CASSQAGRGDQPQHF. The complete variable domain, with remaining parts taken from reference TRBV3-1 and TRBJ1-5, reads DTAVSQTPKYLVTQMGNDKSIKCEQNLGHDTMYWYKQDSKKFLKIMFSYNNKELIINETVPNRFSPKSPDKAHLNLHINSLELGDSAVYFCASSQAGRGDQPQHFGDGTRLSIL.

In this sample, this clonotype turned up a few times. The CDR3 sequence is CASQERTGIYEQYF. The CDR3 coding sequence is TGTGCCTCCCAGGAACGGACAGGGATCTACGAGCAGTACTTC. The chain employs TRBV28 and TRBJ2-7, with 8 bases fitting TRBD1. The CDR3 has 14 amino acids. Germline V gives CDR1 MDHEN, CDR2 SYDVKM. J was trimmed by 3 bases and V by 11 bases; bases with no gene match: 12.

There are many counts of this clonotype. The V call is TRBV28, the J call TRBJ2-7; D gene ambiguous. Germline V CDR1 and CDR2: MDHEN, SYDVKM. Trimming took 4 bases from V and 3 from J, leaving 16 bases between them. The CDR3 covers 15 residues. The CDR3 nucleotides read TGTGCCAGCAGTTCCAGCTCAATTGGGGTCTACGAGCAGTACTTC. It encodes CASSSSSIGVYEQYF.

This clonotype was found many times. The genes are TRBV2 and TRBJ1-1; maybe TRBD1 (5 bases). Germline CDR1 and CDR2: SNHLY and FYNNEI. V was trimmed by 7 bases and J by 2 bases, leaving 17 bases between them. The CDR3 loop spans 15 amino acids. CDR3 DNA: TGTGCCAGCATGAGGGACCGCGGGGGAAACACTGAAGCTTTCTTT. Translation gives CASMRDRGGNTEAFF.

At least ten counts were recorded for this clonotype. The chain couples TRBV7-2 to TRBJ1-1; D is uncertain. Looked up from germline, CDR1 is SGHTA and CDR2 is FQGNSA. The CDR3 loop spans 13 amino acids. V was pared by 1 base and J by 7 bases, with 10 bases between. CDR3 loop: CASSLDGTGEAFF. The CDR3 coding sequence is TGTGCCAGCAGCTTAGACGGTACGGGTGAAGCTTTCTTT.

This clonotype has at least ten counts. The chain has TRBV5-4 and TRBJ1-1; 8 bases map to TRBD1. This CDR3 has 15 amino acids. Germline CDR1 and CDR2: SGHNT and YYREEE (reference sequence). Germline trimming cut 0 bases from V and 5 bases from J; bases unmatched to any gene: 6. The CDR3 DNA sequence: TGTGCCAGCAGCTTGGTAGCACAGGGGGATACTGAAGCTTTCTTT. The encoded protein is CASSLVAQGDTEAFF.

The table lists this clonotype with a few counts. The genes are TRBV11-2 and TRBJ1-1; D not certain. The CDR3 is made up of 14 amino acids. Trimming took 0 bases from V and 0 from J, leaving 5 bases between them. CDR1 and CDR2 (germline): SGHAT, FQNNGV. The CDR3 is CASSLETMNTEAFF. In DNA, the CDR3 is TGTGCCAGCAGCTTAGAAACGATGAACACTGAAGCTTTCTTT.

This clonotype was counted ten times or more. The chain joins TRBV20-1 to TRBJ1-5; D is possibly TRBD1 (5 bases). Germline V lookup: CDR1 DFQATT, CDR2 SNEGSKA (reference sequence). With 6 bases removed from V and 7 bases from J, the gap between germline ends came to 13 bases. The CDR3 has 12 amino acids. This chain's CDR3 is CSADPGTQPQHF. The DNA of the CDR3 is TGCAGTGCAGACCCAGGGACCCAGCCCCAGCATTTT.